The sequence of this T cell receptor beta chain was determined in a study of cytomegalovirus exposure and HLA in healthy donors. Overall study findings and caveats: Most TCR sequences were rare, but some public TCRs occurred in many donors. In a later analysis, DRB1 alleles had the most associated TCRs; HLA-C alleles the fewest.

As for this clone: Its antigen is unknown.

Primers: 60 Vbeta forward and 13 Jbeta reverse. Per the original methods: Some 11 million shared chains were among the about 80 million unique TCR beta chains that a later analysis counted. Libraries were prepared by immunoSEQ multiplex PCR; TCRdb keeps only in-frame clonotypes and omits some of them. Clonal size and the V and J genes are those of that table, whereas D and trimming came from the DNA. The sample carries about 170,000 clones, 60% to 80% recorded once. The CDR3 totals 14 residues. V was pared by 7 bases and J by 10 bases, with 15 bases of the junction left unmatched. CDR1 and CDR2 from the germline V gene are SNHLY and FYNNEI.

This receptor was identified in a man in his forties in good health and CMV-seronegative. V gene TRBV2 combines with J gene TRBJ1-1; 7 positions agree with TRBD1. The sample comprised PBMCs. The CDR3 nucleotides are TGTGCCAGCACCCCTCCGGCAACAGGGGATCGAGCTTTCTTT. Protein: CASTPPATGDRAFF.